The subject of this entry is one T cell receptor (beta chain). The antigen remains unidentified. This sample's TCRbeta library carried unique molecular identifier barcodes. TCRdb analysed the PCR reads with MiXCR anew, one entry per CDR3 protein. The repertoire holds 400,000 to 550,000 distinct CDR3 sequences, roughly 10% seen once, with just over 2% in the top ten. The data originate from a study of T-cell reconstitution after alpha-beta-depleted transplantation in children. Broader study findings: In patients about two months after transplant, alpha-beta T cells reportedly arose from several hundred expanded graft clones. After transplant, high TCRbeta diversity at day 60 in some patients arose from surviving recipient T cells and thymic progenitors.

CDR1 is DFQATT, CDR2 SNEGSKA, per germline (reference sequence). Trimming shortened V by 3 bases and J by 10 bases, and 25 bases separated the two germline ends. CDR3 length: 16 amino acids. The sequence was collected from a child between 2 and 9 years old with inherited bone marrow failure, due to receive a stem cell transplant. Sequencing was performed on PBMCs, taken before TCRalphabeta/CD19-depleted stem cell transplant. The rearrangement uses TRBV20-1 and TRBJ2-1; TRBD2 might be the D (5 bases). This CDR3 reads CSASSLSRARRSEQFF. The CDR3 DNA follows: TGCAGTGCTAGCTCCCTCTCGCGGGCCCGTAGGAGCGAGCAGTTCTTC.